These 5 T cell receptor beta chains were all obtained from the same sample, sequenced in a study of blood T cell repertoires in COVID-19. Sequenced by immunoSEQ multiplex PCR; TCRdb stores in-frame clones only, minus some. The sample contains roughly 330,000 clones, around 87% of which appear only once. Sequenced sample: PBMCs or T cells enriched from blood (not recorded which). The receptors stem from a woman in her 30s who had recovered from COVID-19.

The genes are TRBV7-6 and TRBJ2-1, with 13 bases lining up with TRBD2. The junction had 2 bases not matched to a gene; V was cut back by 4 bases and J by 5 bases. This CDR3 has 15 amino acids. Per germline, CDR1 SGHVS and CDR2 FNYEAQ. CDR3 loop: CASSWTSGGHNEQFF. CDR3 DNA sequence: TGTGCCAGCAGCTGGACTAGCGGGGGCCACAATGAGCAGTTCTTC.

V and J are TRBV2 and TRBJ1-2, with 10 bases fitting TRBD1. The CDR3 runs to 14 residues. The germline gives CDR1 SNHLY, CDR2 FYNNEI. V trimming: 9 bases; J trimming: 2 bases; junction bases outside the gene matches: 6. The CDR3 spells CASDRGRSNYGYTF. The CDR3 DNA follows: TGTGCCAGTGACAGGGGGCGATCCAACTATGGCTACACCTTC.

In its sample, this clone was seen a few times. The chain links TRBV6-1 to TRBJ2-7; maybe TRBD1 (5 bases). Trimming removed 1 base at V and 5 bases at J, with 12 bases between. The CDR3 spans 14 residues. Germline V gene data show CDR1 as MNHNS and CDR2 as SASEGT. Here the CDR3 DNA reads TGTGCCAGCAGTGAAGATGGCAGGGTAGACGAGCAGTACTTC. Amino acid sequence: CASSEDGRVDEQYF.

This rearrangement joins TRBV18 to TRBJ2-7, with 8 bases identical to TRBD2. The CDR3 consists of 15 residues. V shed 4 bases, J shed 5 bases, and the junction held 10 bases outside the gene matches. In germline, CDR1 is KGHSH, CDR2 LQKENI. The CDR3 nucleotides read TGTGCCAGCTCACTCCATGCGGGGGGATCCGACGAGCAGTACTTC. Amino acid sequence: CASSLHAGGSDEQYF.

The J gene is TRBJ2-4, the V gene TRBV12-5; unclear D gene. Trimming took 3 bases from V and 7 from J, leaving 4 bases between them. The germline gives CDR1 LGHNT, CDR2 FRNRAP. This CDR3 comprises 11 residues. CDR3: CASGLYNIQYF. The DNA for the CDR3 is TGTGCTAGTGGTTTATATAACATTCAGTACTTC.